This TCR beta chain originates from a study of blood T cell repertoires in COVID-19 (dated by TCRdb to 2019 to 2021). With respect to the entire study: Samples from collaborators originated in the United States, Italy and Spain and spanned both the acute and convalescent phases of COVID-19. The repertoires were made available in a free public database intended to serve as a resource for research on the immune response to SARS-CoV-2. The material from the prospective study consisted of cDNA or gDNA derived from T cells, B-cell-depleted T cells, or PBMCs. The samples were drawn from the first 160 participants of the ongoing ImmuneRACE study and from under 1,500 subjects provided by 6 global collaborators. A de-identified subject ID, COVID-19 status, age in years and sex were almost always included in the sample metadata. HLA class I and class II types, where available, came from metadata supplied by the sample provider rather than from assay-based typing. The dataset comprised deeply sampled blood TCRbeta repertoires from subjects exposed to, actively infected with, or recovered from COVID-19. Study-level results and caveats: The amount of clinical and demographic metadata varied by source and participant and was provided uncurated.

In the prospective study, participants were about 18 to 95 years old, resided in 24 geographic areas of the United States, and were enrolled through a virtual design. To assign participants to cohorts, the prospective study relied on clinical history that participants themselves reported in a screening survey and a study questionnaire. Recovered participants in ImmuneRACE Cohort 3 were defined as having two consecutive negative NP/OP PCR tests, clearance from a healthcare professional, or resolution of symptoms. Each participant in the prospective study had whole blood, serum and a nasopharyngeal or oropharyngeal swab collected by mobile phlebotomists. Prospective study participants could optionally give additional blood draws and questionnaires over an approximately 2-month period. Prospective study blood samples were shipped either frozen or at room temperature before DNA extraction. In regard to this clone: Its antigen specificity is not known. No base-level quality is on record; no much larger clone is a single base apart.

From a lookup of the germline V gene (reference sequence), CDR1 and CDR2 are SEHNR and FQNEAQ. V drops 6 bases and J drops 0 bases, leaving 14 bases in between. CDR3 length: 15 amino acids, cysteine to phenylalanine. The entry retains the CDR3 DNA only, 45 bases that are in frame from base 1. TCRbeta CDR3 regions were amplified from genomic DNA using the immunoSEQ Assay, a bias-controlled multiplex PCR. In the paper's pipeline: The number of nucleated cells in each sample was estimated from the amplification of reference gene primers within the assay. Sequence reads were collapsed and filtered to measure the absolute abundance of every unique TCRbeta CDR3 rearrangement. For each sample, productive Simpson clonality was calculated as the square root of Simpson's diversity index across productive rearrangements. TCRdb stores this immuneACCESS table with in-frame sequences only. Part of the clones is absent; in the studies checked, under half of the shortfall reflects unresolved V genes, and no reason is known for the rest. D and trimming come from the DNA, and the V and J calls and clone size come from that table. The sample includes around 380,000 clones, with more than 75% observed a single time. 1.3% of the sample is taken by the ten largest.

The chain employs TRBV7-9 and TRBJ1-1, with no confident D gene call. The receptor was isolated from a man aged 25 to 40 who had recovered from COVID-19. Sequencing used PBMCs or T cells enriched from blood (not recorded which). The CDR3 loop reads CASSLSPPVNTEAFF. The DNA reads TGTGCCAGCAGTTTATCCCCCCCCGTGAACACTGAAGCTTTCTTT.